Many counts were recorded for the clone carrying this T cell receptor beta chain. Its antigen is unknown. These data are taken from a study of response to subunit inactivated influenza vaccine. Study-wide points: It was suggested by the authors that few new T cells are recruited by each seasonal influenza vaccination.

TCRdb used MiXCR to reprocess the RT-PCR reads, holding one entry per CDR3 protein. This repertoire shows 550,000 to 650,000 distinct CDR3 sequences, 12% found once; its top ten account for around 9.6%. The clonotype was recovered from a man aged 45 to 65 who received an inactivated influenza vaccine. Sequenced here: PBMCs from blood, sampled on the day of vaccination.

CDR3 DNA: TGTGCCACCACTAAGCGGGAGTACGGAAAAGCCAAAAACATTCAGTACTTC. It translates to CATTKREYGKAKNIQYF. The V gene is TRBV28, the J gene TRBJ2-4, with 8 nucleotides matching TRBD2. The trim removed 10 bases at V and 0 bases at J, leaving 14 bases unmatched. This CDR3 contains 17 residues. CDR1 and CDR2 from the germline V gene are MDHEN and SYDVKM.